The 12 T cell receptor beta chains below all came from one sample that was sequenced in a study of T cells in Graves' hyperthyroidism and ophthalmopathy. Amplification yielded TCR beta CDR3 regions, with RNA transcripts as the source. First-round RT-PCR of the TCR CDR3 relied on the HTBI primer set. TCRdb itself ran the multiplex PCR reads through MiXCR, one entry per CDR3 protein. In the table there are hundreds of thousands of distinct CDR3 sequences, approximately 14% of which are singletons. The specimen was blood. These receptors all come from a man aged 18-30 years with Graves' ophthalmopathy.

V and J are TRBV7-9 and TRBJ2-4; D is uncertain. CDR1 is SEHNR and CDR2 is FQNEAQ in the germline V gene (reference sequence). The CDR3 covers 14 residues. Between the trimmed V and J ends, which lost 1 base and 2 bases, there was a span of 6 bases. In DNA, the CDR3 is TGTGCCAGCAGCTTAGGGGTTTCCAAAAACATTCAGTACTTC. Encoded protein: CASSLGVSKNIQYF.

J is TRBJ1-2 and V is TRBV28; possibly TRBD1 for D (5 bases). The V end was cut by 2 bases, the J end by 7 bases, with 17 bases between. CDR3 length: 15 amino acids. The germline CDR1 and CDR2 sequences are MDHEN and SYDVKM. The DNA for the CDR3 is TGTGCCAGCAGTTTAGGGACGGCCAGGGACTTTGGCTACACCTTC. Translating gives CASSLGTARDFGYTF.

This clonotype came up many times. The chain employs TRBV10-2 and TRBJ2-5; TRBD2 might be the D (5 bases). Germline lookup yields CDR1 WSHSY and CDR2 SAAADI. The CDR3 spans 15 residues. V shed 4 bases and J shed 2 bases, with 14 bases lying between them. CDR3 sequence reads: CASSVTISAQETQYF. The DNA for the CDR3 is TGCGCCAGCAGTGTGACTATTAGCGCTCAAGAGACCCAGTACTTC.

Ten or more counts support this clonotype. This chain uses TRBV7-9 with TRBJ1-1; D gene ambiguous. Germline CDR1 and CDR2: SEHNR and FQNEAQ (reference sequence). With 1 base removed from V and 1 base from J, the gap between germline ends came to 7 bases. CDR3 length: 14 residues. The CDR3 coding sequence is TGTGCCAGCAGCTTAGACGTGCAGAACACTGAAGCTTTCTTT. Its translation: CASSLDVQNTEAFF.

This clonotype was seen a handful of times. This may come from a read error, since a much larger clone is one base off. In DNA, the CDR3 is TGTGCCAGCAGCCCCCGGGGACTGAGTGGCTACACCTTC. It is translated as CASSPRGLSGYTF. The chain combines TRBV12-3 or TRBV12-4 with TRBJ1-2, with a tentative D call TRBD1 (5 bases). The V and J ends lost 6 bases and 7 bases respectively, with 15 bases between them. This CDR3 is built from 13 residues.

Notes on this clonotype: This could be a read error, since a much larger clone is one nucleotide away. The chain uses TRBV7-3 and TRBJ2-4; D may be TRBD2 (5 bases). The length of the CDR3 is 16 residues. The germline gives CDR1 SGHTA, CDR2 FQGTGA. The CDR3 DNA sequence: TGTGCCAGCAGCTTAGGGCTGGGTCTAGCCAAAGACATTCAGTACTTC. Amino acid sequence: CASSLGLGLAKDIQYF.

This clonotype was detected ten times or more. The genes are TRBV11-3 and TRBJ2-7, with D perhaps TRBD1 (5 bases). This CDR3 region has 12 residues. Between the trimmed V and J ends, which lost 8 bases and 2 bases, there was a span of 10 bases. Germline CDR1 SGHNT, CDR2 YENEEA. The CDR3 DNA is TGTGCCAGCCAGACAGACACCTACGAGCAGTACTTC. The encoded protein is CASQTDTYEQYF.

In its sample, this clonotype was seen many times. CDR3 sequence (DNA): TGTGCCAGCAGCGAGGGCACTCAGCCCCAGCATTTT. This sequence encodes CASSEGTQPQHF. The genes are TRBV7-2 and TRBJ1-5, with no clear D. The CDR3 length is 12 residues. The germline V and J ends were trimmed by 5 bases and 6 bases, with 8 bases remaining between them. Germline V CDR1 and CDR2: SGHTA, FQGNSA.

Ten or more counts support this clonotype. V usage is TRBV12-3 or TRBV12-4 and J usage is TRBJ2-1; TRBD2 matches 9 bases. The CDR3 is 15 amino acids. V dropped 2 bases and J dropped 5; count of bases not matched to a gene: 4. The CDR3 nucleotides read TGTGCCAGCAGTTTAATGGCTAGCGGGAACAATGAGCAGTTCTTC. Its protein is CASSLMASGNNEQFF.

In nucleotides, the CDR3 is TGTGCCAGCACTCAGAGCGGGAGATACTACGAGCAGTACTTC. Protein product: CASTQSGRYYEQYF. The chain is built from TRBV6-1 and TRBJ2-7, with TRBD2 matching over 8 bases. Trimming at V came to 7 bases and at J to 3 bases, leaving 8 bases not matched to a gene. The CDR3 has 14 amino acids. Per the germline V gene, CDR1 is MNHNS and CDR2 is SASEGT.

The table lists this clonotype with many counts. The rearrangement links TRBV29-1 to TRBJ2-1, with 11 positions matching TRBD2. Germline V gene data show CDR1 as SQVTM and CDR2 as ANQGSEA. The CDR3 extends over 19 amino acids. V shed 6 bases and J 0 bases; nucleotides not matched to a gene: 16. The CDR3 region is CSVHSPGLAVLSSYNEQFF. The CDR3 coding sequence is TGCAGCGTCCACTCCCCGGGACTAGCGGTTTTAAGCTCCTACAATGAGCAGTTCTTC.

This clonotype was found many times. The rearrangement joins TRBV3-1 to TRBJ1-6, with D perhaps matching TRBD1 (5 bases). The V gene lost 1 base and the J gene lost 1 base, with 11 bases spanning the gap. Germline V gene lookup returns CDR1 LGHDT and CDR2 YNNKEL (reference sequence). The CDR3 loop spans 17 amino acids. CDR3 loop: CASSQGVSGSYNSPLHF. CDR3 sequence (DNA): TGTGCCAGCAGCCAAGGGGTGTCAGGGTCCTATAATTCACCCCTCCACTTT.